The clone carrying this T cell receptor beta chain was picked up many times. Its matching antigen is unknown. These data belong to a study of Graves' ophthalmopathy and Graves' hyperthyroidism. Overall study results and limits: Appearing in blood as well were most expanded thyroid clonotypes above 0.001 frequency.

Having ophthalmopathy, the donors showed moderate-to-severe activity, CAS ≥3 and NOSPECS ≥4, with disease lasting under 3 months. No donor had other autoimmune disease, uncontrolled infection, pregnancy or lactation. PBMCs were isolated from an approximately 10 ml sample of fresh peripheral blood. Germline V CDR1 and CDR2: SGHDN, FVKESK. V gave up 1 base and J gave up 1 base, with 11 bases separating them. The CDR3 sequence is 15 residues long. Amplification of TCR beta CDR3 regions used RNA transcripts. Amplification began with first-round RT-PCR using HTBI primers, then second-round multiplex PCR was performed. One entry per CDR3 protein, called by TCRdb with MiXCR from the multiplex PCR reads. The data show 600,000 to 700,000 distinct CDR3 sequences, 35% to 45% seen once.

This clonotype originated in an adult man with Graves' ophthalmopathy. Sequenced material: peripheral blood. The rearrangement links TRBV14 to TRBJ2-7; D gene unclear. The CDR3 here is CASSQVPGGSYEQYF. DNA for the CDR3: TGTGCCAGCAGCCAAGTCCCGGGCGGATCCTACGAGCAGTACTTC.